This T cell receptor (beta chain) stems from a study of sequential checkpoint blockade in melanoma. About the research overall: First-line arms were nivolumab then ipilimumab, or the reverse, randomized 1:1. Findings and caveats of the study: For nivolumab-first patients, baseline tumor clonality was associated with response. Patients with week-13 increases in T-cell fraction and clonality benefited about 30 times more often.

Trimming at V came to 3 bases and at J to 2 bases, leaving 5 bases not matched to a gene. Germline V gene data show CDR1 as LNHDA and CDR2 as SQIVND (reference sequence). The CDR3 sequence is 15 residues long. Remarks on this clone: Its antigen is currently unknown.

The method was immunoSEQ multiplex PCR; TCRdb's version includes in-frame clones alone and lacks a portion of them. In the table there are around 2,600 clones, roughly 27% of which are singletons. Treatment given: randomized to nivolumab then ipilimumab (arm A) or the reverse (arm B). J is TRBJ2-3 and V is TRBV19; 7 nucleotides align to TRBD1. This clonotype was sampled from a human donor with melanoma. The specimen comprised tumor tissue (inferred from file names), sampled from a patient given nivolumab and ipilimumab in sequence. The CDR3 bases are TGTGCCAGTAGTATCTGGGGACAGACCACAGATACGCAGTATTTT. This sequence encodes CASSIWGQTTDTQYF.